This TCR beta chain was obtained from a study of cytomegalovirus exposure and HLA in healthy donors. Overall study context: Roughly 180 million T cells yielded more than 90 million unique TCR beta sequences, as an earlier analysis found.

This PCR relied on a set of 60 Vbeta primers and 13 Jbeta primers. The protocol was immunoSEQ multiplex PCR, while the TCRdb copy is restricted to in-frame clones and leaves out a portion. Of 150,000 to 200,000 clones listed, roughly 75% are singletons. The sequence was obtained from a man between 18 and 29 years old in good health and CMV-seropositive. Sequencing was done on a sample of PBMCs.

DNA for the CDR3: TGTGCCAGCAGCGGCGGGGCTGGAAACACCATATATTTT. It encodes CASSGGAGNTIYF. J is TRBJ1-3 and V is TRBV9; D not certain. The V gene lost 3 bases and the J gene lost 2 bases, with 6 bases spanning the gap. The CDR3 extends over 13 amino acids. Germline assignment: CDR1 SGDLS and CDR2 YYNGEE.